This T cell receptor (beta chain) was captured in a study of CXCR3-negative and CXCR3-positive naive CD8 T cells. Study context: TRB reads totalled about 135 million, about 1.5 +/- 0.3 million per library. Findings of the study overall: Whereas memory cells differed, naive CXCR3-negative and CXCR3-positive cells shared similar TRBV-TRBJ usage. Cryopreserved cells showed partially decreased CXCR3 expression, and most assays used fresh PBMCs. CXCR3-negative naive cells had less hydrophobic TRB CDR3s than did CXCR3-positive naive cells.

Germline V gene sequence: CDR1 SSHAT, CDR2 FNYEAQ (reference sequence). CDR3 size: 16 residues. The authors made the TRB cDNA libraries by 5' RACE using UMI labels. TCRdb reprocessed the 5' RACE reads and keeps a single row for each CDR3 protein, giving no DNA. There are some 150,000 distinct CDR3 sequences in the sample, with over 0.35% held by the top ten. With respect to this clonotype: Its antigen is as yet unknown.

Naive CD8+ T cells displayed a CD45RO-CCR7+CD27+CD95- phenotype. This chain connects TRBV7-7 to TRBJ2-2; TCRdb calls TRBD2, which cannot be checked without DNA. The receptor's source is a human donor in good health. Some clones in this sample may be carry-over from other donors' samples. The sequenced sample was naive CXCR3+ CD8+ T cells from blood. Stated subset: CD45RO-CCR7+CD27+CD95- naive CD8+ T cells expressing CXCR3 (TNR3+). Here the CDR3 reads CACSLFGSSEAGELFF.